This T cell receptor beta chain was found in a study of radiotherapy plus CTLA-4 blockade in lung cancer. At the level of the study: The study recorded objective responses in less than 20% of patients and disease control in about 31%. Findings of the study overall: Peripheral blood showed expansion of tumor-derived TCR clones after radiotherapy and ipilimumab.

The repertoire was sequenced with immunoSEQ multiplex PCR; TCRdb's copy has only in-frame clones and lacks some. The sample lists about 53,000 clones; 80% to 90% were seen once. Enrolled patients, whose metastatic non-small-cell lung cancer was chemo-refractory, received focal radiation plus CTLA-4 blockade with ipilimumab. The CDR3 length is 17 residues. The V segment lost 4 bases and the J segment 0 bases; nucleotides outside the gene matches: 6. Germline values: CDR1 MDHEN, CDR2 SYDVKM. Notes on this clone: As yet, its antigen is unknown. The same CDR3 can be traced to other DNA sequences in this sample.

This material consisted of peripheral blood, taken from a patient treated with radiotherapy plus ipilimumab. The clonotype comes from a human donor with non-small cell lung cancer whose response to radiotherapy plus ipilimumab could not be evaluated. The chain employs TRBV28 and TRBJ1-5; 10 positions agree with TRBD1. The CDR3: CASSSPGQGTSNQPQHF. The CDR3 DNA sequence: TGTGCCAGCAGTTCTCCGGGACAGGGGACTAGCAATCAGCCCCAGCATTTT.